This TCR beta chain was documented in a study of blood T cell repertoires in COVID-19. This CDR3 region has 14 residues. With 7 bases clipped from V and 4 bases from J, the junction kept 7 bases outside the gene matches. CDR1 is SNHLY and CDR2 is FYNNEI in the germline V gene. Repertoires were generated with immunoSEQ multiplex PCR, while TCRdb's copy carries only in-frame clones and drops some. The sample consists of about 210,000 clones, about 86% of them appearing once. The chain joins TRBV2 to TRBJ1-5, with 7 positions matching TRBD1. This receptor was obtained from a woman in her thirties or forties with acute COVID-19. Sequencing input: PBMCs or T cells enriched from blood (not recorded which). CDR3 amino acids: CASKKGDSNQPQHF. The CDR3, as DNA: TGTGCCAGCAAAAAGGGGGACAGTAATCAGCCCCAGCATTTT.